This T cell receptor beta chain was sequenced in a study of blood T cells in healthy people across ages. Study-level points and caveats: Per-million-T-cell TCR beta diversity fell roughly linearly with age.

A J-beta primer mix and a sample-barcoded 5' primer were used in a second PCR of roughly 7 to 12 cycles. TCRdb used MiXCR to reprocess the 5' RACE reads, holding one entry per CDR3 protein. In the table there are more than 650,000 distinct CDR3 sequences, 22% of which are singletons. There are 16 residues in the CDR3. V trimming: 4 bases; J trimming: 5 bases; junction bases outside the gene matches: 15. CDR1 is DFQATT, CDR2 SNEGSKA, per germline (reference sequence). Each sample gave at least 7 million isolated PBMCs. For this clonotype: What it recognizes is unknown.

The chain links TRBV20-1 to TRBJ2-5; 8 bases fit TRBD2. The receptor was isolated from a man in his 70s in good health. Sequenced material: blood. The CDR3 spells CSATLPSGSAWETQYF. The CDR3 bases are TGCAGTGCTACCTTGCCCAGCGGGAGTGCATGGGAGACCCAGTACTTC.